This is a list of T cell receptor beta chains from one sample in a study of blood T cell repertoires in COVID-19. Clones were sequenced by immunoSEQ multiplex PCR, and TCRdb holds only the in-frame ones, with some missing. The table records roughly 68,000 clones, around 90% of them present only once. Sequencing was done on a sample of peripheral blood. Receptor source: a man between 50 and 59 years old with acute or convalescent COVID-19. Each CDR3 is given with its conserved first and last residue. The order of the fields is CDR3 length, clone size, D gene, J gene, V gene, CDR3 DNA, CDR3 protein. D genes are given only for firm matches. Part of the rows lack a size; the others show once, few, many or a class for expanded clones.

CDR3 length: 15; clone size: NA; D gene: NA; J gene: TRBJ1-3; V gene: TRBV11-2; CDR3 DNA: TGTGCCAGCAGCTTAGGGACAGCCACTGGAAACACCATATATTTT; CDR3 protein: CASSLGTATGNTIYF
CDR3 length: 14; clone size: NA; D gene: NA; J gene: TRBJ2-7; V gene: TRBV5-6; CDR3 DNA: TGTGCCAGCAGCTTGGTCGGGAGATCCTACGAGCAGTACTTC; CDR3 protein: CASSLVGRSYEQYF
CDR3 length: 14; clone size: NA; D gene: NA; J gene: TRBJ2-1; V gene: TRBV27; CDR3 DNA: TGTGCCAGCAAAAACCCTAGCTCCTACAATGAGCAGTTCTTC; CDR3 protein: CASKNPSSYNEQFF
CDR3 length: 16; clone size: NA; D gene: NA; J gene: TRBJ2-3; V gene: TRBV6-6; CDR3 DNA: TGTGCCAGCAGCGGACAGAAGGCCGCTAGCACAGATACGCAGTATTTT; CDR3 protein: CASSGQKAASTDTQYF
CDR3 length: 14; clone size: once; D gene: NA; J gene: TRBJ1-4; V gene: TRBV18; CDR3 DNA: TGTGCCAGCTCACCTCAGGGAAGTGATGAAAAACTGTTTTTT; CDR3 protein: CASSPQGSDEKLFF
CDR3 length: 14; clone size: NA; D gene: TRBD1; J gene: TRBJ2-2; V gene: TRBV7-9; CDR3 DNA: TGTGCCAGCAGGCCCGGGACAGCCACCGGGGAGCTGTTTTTT; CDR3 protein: CASRPGTATGELFF
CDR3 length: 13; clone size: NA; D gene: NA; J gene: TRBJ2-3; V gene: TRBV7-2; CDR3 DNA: TGTGCCAGCAGCTTTCAGGGATCAGATACGCAGTATTTT; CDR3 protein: CASSFQGSDTQYF
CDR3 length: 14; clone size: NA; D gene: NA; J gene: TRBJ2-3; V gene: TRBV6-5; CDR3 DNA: TGTGCCAGCACAGGGCGAGTTTCGACAGATACGCAGTATTTT; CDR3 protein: CASTGRVSTDTQYF
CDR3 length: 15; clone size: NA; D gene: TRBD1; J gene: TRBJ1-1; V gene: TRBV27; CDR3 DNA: TGTGCCAGCAGTTTAAGTCCAGGGGGCTTCGCTGAAGCTTTCTTT; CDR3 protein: CASSLSPGGFAEAFF
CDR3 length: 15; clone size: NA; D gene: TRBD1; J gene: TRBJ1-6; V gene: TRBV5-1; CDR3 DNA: TGCGCCAGCAGCTTGGATCCAGGGGGTCCTTCACCCCTCCACTTT; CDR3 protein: CASSLDPGGPSPLHF
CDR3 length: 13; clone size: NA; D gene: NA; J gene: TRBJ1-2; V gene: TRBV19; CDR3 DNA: TGTGCCAGTAATTCGGGACTGCACTATGGCTACACCTTC; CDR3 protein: CASNSGLHYGYTF
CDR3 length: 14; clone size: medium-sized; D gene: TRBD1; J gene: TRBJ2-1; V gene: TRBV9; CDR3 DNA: TGTGCCAGCAGCTCCCGGACAGGGTGGGATGAGCAGTTCTTC; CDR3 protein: CASSSRTGWDEQFF
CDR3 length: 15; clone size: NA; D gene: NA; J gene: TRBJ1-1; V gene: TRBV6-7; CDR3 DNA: TGTGCCAGCAGTTACTCTACAGACCCGAACACTGAAGCTTTCTTT; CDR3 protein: CASSYSTDPNTEAFF
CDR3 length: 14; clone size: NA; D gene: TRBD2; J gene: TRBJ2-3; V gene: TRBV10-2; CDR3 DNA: TGCGCCTGCGGTGTGTCTAGCGGGGGGGATACGCAGTATTTT; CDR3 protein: CACGVSSGGDTQYF
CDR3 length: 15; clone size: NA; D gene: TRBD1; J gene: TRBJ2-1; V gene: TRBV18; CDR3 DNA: TGTGCCAGCTCACCACCGATGGGACAGATGAATGAGCAGTTCTTC; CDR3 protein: CASSPPMGQMNEQFF
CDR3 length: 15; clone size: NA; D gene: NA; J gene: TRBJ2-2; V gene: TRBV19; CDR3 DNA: TGTGCCAGTAGTATTGTTGGGCCCAACACCGGGGAGCTGTTTTTT; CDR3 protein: CASSIVGPNTGELFF
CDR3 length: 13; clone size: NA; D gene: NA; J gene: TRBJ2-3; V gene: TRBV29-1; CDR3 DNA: TGCAGCGTTTTTCTAAGTAGCACAGATACGCAGTATTTT; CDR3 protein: CSVFLSSTDTQYF
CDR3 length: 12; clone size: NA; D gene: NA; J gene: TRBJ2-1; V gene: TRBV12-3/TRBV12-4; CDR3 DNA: TGTGCCAGCAGTTTAGCAGCAAATGAGCAGTTCTTC; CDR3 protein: CASSLAANEQFF
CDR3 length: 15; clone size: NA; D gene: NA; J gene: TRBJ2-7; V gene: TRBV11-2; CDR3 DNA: TGTGCCAGCAGTCTAAGGGGGGGTAGCTCCTACGAGCAGTACTTC; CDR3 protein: CASSLRGGSSYEQYF
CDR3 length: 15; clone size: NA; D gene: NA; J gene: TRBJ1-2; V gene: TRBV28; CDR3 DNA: TGTGCCAGCAGTTTAGGAGGCAGGGGAAACTATGGCTACACCTTC; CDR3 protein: CASSLGGRGNYGYTF
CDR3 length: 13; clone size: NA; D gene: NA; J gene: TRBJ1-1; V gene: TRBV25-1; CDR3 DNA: TGTGCCAGCAGTGGTGACAGGCCCGTGGAAGCTTTCTTT; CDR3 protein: CASSGDRPVEAFF
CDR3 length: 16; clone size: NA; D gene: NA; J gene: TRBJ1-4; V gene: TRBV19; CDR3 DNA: TGTGCCAGTAGTGTGACAGGCGGACCAACTAATGAAAAACTGTTTTTT; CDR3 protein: CASSVTGGPTNEKLFF
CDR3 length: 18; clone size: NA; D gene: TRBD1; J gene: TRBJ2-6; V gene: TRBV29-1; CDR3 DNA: TGCAGCGTTGAAGAGGACAGGGGGCCCGTTGCGGGGGCCAACGTCCTGACTTTC; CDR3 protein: CSVEEDRGPVAGANVLTF
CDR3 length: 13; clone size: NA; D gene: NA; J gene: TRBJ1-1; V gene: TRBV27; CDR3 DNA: TGTGCCAGCAGTTTTAGGGAACAGGGTGAAGCTTTCTTT; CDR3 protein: CASSFREQGEAFF
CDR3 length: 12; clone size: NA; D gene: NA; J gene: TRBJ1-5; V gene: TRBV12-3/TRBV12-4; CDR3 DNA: TGTGCCAGCAGCCTTGGCTATCAGCCCCAGCATTTT; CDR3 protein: CASSLGYQPQHF
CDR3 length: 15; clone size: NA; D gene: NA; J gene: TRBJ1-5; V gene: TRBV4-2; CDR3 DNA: TGTGCCAGCCGCCCCAATTCAGGGGGCAATCAGCCCCAGCATTTT; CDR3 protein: CASRPNSGGNQPQHF
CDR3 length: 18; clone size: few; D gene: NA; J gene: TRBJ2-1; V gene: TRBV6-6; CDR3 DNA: TGTGCCAGCAGTCCAGGGACTCGCCTAGGGGGCCCCTACAATGAGCAGTTCTTC; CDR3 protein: CASSPGTRLGGPYNEQFF
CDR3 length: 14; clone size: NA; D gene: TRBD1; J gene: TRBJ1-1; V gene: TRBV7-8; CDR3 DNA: TGTGCCAGCAGCTTAGACACAGGGGACACTGAAGCTTTCTTT; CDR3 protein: CASSLDTGDTEAFF
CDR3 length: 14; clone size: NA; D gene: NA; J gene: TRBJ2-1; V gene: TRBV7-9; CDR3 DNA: TGTGCCAGCAGCCCTCGCGAGTTCCAACATGAGCAGTTCTTC; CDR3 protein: CASSPREFQHEQFF
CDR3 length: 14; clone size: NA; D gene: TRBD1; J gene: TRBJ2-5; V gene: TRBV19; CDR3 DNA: TGTGCCAGTAGTGCGGGACAGGGATTTGAGACCCAGTACTTC; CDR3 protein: CASSAGQGFETQYF
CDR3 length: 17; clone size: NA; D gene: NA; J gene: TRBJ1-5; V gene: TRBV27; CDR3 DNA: TGTGCCAGCAGTCCTCTCCGGACAGCCCTTAGCAATCAGCCCCAGCATTTT; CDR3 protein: CASSPLRTALSNQPQHF
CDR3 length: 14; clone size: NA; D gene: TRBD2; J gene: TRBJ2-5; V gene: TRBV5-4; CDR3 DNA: TGTGCCAGCAGCGGGCGAGCGGGGGAAGAGACCCAGTACTTC; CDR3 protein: CASSGRAGEETQYF
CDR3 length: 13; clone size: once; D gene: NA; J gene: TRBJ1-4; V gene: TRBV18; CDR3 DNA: TGTGCCAGCTCAGGCAGACAAGGGGAATATCTGTTTTTT; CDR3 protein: CASSGRQGEYLFF
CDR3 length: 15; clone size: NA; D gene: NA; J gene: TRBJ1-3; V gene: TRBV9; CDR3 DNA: TGTGCCAGCAGCGTAGTTCCCAGCTCTGGAAACACCATATATTTT; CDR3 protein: CASSVVPSSGNTIYF
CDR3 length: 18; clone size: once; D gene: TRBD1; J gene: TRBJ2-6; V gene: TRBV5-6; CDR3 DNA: TGTGCCAGCAGCCTTCGGCGGGACAGGGGGCTTGGGGCCAACGTCCTGACTTTC; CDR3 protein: CASSLRRDRGLGANVLTF
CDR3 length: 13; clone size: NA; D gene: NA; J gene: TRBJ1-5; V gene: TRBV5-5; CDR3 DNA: TGTGCCAGCAGCTTGTATAGCAATCAGCCCCAGCATTTT; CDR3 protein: CASSLYSNQPQHF
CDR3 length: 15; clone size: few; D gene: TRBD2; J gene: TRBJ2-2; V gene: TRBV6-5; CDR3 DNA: TGTGCCAGCAGTTGGGGGGGGACGGTCGCCGGGGAGCTGTTTTTT; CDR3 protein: CASSWGGTVAGELFF
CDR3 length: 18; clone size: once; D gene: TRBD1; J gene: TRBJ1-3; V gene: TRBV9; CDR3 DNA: TGTGCCAGCAGCGTAGGCCCGGGACAGGGATTTACTGGAAACACCATATATTTT; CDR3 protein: CASSVGPGQGFTGNTIYF
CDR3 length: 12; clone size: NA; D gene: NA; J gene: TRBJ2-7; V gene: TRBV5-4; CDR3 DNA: TGTGCCAGCAGCTTGGTCGGGGGAGAGCAGTACTTC; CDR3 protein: CASSLVGGEQYF
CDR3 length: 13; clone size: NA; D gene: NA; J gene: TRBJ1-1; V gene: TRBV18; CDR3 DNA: TGTGCCAGCTCATCTGGACAGAACACTGAAGCTTTCTTT; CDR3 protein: CASSSGQNTEAFF
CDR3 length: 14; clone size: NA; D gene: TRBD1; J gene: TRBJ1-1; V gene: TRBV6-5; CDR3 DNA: TGTGCCAGCAGCTTGACAGGGGAGGGAACTGAAGCTTTCTTT; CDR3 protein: CASSLTGEGTEAFF
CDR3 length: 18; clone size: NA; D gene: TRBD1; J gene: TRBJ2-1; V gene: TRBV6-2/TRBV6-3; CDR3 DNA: TGTGCCAGCAGTTACTCGATCCTCCGGGACAGGTCCTACAATGAGCAGTTCTTC; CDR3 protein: CASSYSILRDRSYNEQFF
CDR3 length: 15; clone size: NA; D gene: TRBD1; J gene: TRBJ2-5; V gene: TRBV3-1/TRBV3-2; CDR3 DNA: TGTGCCAGCACCTCAGACAGGGCCCGGAGAGAGACCCAGTACTTC; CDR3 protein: CASTSDRARRETQYF
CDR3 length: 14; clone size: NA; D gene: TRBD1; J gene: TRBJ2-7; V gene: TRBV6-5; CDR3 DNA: TGTGCCAGCAGGAATGCGGGACAGGCCTACGAGCAGTACTTC; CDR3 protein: CASRNAGQAYEQYF
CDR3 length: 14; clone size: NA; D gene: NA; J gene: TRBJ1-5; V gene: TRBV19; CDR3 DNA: TGTGCCAGTAGTATCCGGACAGGCAATCAGCCCCAGCATTTT; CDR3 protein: CASSIRTGNQPQHF
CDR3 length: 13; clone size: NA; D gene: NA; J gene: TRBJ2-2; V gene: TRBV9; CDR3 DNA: TGTGCCAGCAGCGGGTACACGTCCGGGGAGCTGTTTTTT; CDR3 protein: CASSGYTSGELFF
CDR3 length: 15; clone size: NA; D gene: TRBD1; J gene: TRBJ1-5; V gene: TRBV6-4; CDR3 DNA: TGTGCCAGCAGTGAAACAGGGGCTTACAATCAGCCCCAGCATTTT; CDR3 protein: CASSETGAYNQPQHF
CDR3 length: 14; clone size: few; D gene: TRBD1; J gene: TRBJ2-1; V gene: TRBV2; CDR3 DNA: TGTGCCAGCAGTGAGGGACAGAGCTACAATGAGCAGTTCTTC; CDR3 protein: CASSEGQSYNEQFF
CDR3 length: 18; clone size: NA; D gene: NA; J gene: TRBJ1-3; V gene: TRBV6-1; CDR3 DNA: TGTGCCAGCAGTGAAGAGAGCGGGACCACCATCTCTGGAAACACCATATATTTT; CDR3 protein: CASSEESGTTISGNTIYF
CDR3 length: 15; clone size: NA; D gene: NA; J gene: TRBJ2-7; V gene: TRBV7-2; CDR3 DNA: TGTGCCAGCAGCTTAGAGGGGACACCTTCCTACGAGCAGTACTTC; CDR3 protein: CASSLEGTPSYEQYF